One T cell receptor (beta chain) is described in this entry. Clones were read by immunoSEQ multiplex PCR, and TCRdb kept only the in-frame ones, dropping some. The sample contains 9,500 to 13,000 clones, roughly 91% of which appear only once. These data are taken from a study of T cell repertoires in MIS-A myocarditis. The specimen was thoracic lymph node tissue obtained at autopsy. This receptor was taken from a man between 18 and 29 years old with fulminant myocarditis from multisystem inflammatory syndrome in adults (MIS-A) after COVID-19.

In DNA form, the CDR3 reads TGTGCCAGCAGCTTGGGGTGGCTCACTAGCACAGATACGCAGTATTTT. Protein product: CASSLGWLTSTDTQYF. V usage is TRBV5-6 and J usage is TRBJ2-3; D is uncertain. Germline assignment: CDR1 SGHDT and CDR2 YYEEEE. CDR3 length: 16 residues. V was trimmed by 0 bases and J by 0 bases, leaving 11 bases between them.